This T cell receptor (beta chain) was sequenced in a study of shared clonotypes between healthy human individuals. CDR3 size: 14 residues. CDR1 is LNHDA, CDR2 SQIVND, per germline (reference sequence). Trimming removed 4 bases at V and 2 bases at J, with 11 bases between. Libraries were prepared by immunoSEQ multiplex PCR; TCRdb keeps only in-frame clonotypes and omits some of them. The data hold over a million clones, with approximately 97% observed a single time. This clone was recorded once. The clonotype originates from a man aged 30 to 45 in good health. This chain links TRBV19 with TRBJ2-5; maybe TRBD2 (5 bases). Sequencing input: naive CD4+ T cells sorted from blood. The subset was: CD45RA+ positively selected. This CDR3 reads CASSTSRLQETQYF. CDR3 DNA sequence: TGTGCCAGTAGTACGTCTAGACTACAAGAGACCCAGTACTTC. The full variable domain, in which reference TRBV19 and TRBJ2-5 provide the parts outside the CDR3, is DGGITQSPKYLFRKEGQNVTLSCEQNLNHDAMYWYRQDPGQGLRLIYYSQIVNDFQKGDIAEGYSVSREKKESFPLTVTSAQKNPTAFYLCASSTSRLQETQYFGPGTRLLVL.